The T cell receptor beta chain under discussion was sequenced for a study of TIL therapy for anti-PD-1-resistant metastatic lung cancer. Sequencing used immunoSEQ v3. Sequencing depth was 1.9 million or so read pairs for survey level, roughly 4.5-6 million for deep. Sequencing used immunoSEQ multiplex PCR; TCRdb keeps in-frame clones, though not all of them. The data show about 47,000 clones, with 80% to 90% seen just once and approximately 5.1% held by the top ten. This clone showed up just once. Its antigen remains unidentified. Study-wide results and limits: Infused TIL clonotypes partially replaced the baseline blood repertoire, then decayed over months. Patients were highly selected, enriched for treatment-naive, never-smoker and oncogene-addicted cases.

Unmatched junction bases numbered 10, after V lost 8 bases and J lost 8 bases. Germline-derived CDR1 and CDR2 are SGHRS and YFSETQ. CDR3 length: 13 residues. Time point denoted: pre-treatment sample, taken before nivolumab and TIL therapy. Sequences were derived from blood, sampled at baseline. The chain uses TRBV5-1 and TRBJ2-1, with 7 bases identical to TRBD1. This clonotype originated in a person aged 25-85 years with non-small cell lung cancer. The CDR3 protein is CASTTGYRDEQFF. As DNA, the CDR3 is TGCGCCAGTACGACAGGGTATCGGGATGAGCAGTTCTTC.